This is a list of T cell receptor beta chains from one sample in a study of regulatory T cells in long-lasting Graves disease. One entry per CDR3 protein results from TCRdb running MiXCR on the multiplex PCR reads. The sample holds roughly 510,000 distinct CDR3 sequences, about 15% seen once. The sample was also linked to a second study, of T cells in Graves' hyperthyroidism and ophthalmopathy.

The sample in question was peripheral blood mononuclear cells (PBMCs), obtained at new diagnosis, from a patient treated with antithyroid drugs. The receptor set was obtained from a man aged 18 to 30 with Graves disease. Each CDR3 is given with its conserved first and last residue.

TRBJ2-1	TRBV27	CASSPREGLGNEQFF
TRBJ1-2	TRBV30	CAWSAGNYGYTF
TRBJ2-5	TRBV5-5	CASSLGDIIVGGETQYF
TRBJ2-3	TRBV7-9	CASSRSGILTDTQYF
TRBJ2-1	TRBV5-4	CASSLAGGRPNNEQFF
TRBJ1-2	TRBV30	CAWSPTQGAYGYTF
TRBJ2-7	TRBV6-2/TRBV6-3	CASSRRTGGGYEQYF
TRBJ2-4	TRBV20-1	CSATLAFVAKNIQYF
TRBJ2-3	TRBV5-1	CASSLSMDTPYF
TRBJ2-1	TRBV7-3	CASSPGGRSRQFF
TRBJ2-5	TRBV20-1	CSARGTPGRETQYF
TRBJ2-7	TRBV20-1	CSAPGRVRDREQYF
TRBJ2-7	TRBV28	CASSSRARRDEQYF
TRBJ2-7	TRBV19	CASKWRESSYEQYF
TRBJ2-5	TRBV20-1	CSARVPVLAAKFGETQYF
TRBJ1-4	TRBV28	CASSLGGGREKLFF
TRBJ2-2	TRBV7-2	CASSLYYSSANTGELFF
TRBJ2-7	TRBV20-1	CSAPLGYSYEQYF
TRBJ2-5	TRBV18	CASSEALRVETQYF
TRBJ2-1	TRBV5-4	CASSMTSGHNEQFF
TRBJ1-2	TRBV5-1	CASSIRDGDNYGYTF
TRBJ2-1	TRBV12-3/TRBV12-4	CASSLWRGSSYNEQFF
TRBJ2-3	TRBV5-6	CASSSNRDQGFRRRTDTQYF
TRBJ1-4	TRBV5-5	CASSSWDRVKLFF